These T cell receptor beta chains were read from a single sample in a study of high-grade serous ovarian cancer treatment subgroups. Clones were read by immunoSEQ multiplex PCR, and TCRdb kept only the in-frame ones, dropping some. This table holds 4,900 or so clones, approximately 68% found once. The sample consisted of tumor tissue. The receptors here all came from a human patient with high-grade serous ovarian cancer. The CDR3 runs from the conserved cysteine through the conserved F or W. Each record gives: V gene, D gene, clone size, J gene, CDR3 protein, CDR3 DNA. A D gene is named only where the DNA matches it firmly. Not every row has a clone size; where given, it reads once, few, many or a size class.

v_gene: TRBV6-7; d_gene: TRBD1; abundance: -; j_gene: TRBJ1-5; CDR3aa: CASSMGQGGDQPQHF; CDR3nt: TGTGCCAGCAGTATGGGACAGGGCGGTGATCAGCCCCAGCATTTT
v_gene: TRBV5-1; d_gene: -; abundance: -; j_gene: TRBJ1-2; CDR3aa: CASSFARDDGYTF; CDR3nt: TGCGCCAGCAGCTTTGCGAGGGACGATGGCTACACCTTC
v_gene: TRBV6-5; d_gene: -; abundance: -; j_gene: TRBJ2-1; CDR3aa: CASSYSSGWTEQFF; CDR3nt: TGTGCCAGCAGTTACTCTTCCGGGTGGACTGAGCAGTTCTTC
v_gene: TRBV5-1; d_gene: -; abundance: few; j_gene: TRBJ1-5; CDR3aa: CASSHGTDNQPQHF; CDR3nt: TGCGCCAGCAGCCACGGGACCGATAATCAGCCCCAGCATTTT
v_gene: TRBV7-2; d_gene: TRBD2; abundance: -; j_gene: TRBJ2-3; CDR3aa: CASSFSLAGGTDTQYF; CDR3nt: TGTGCCAGCAGCTTTTCCCTAGCGGGGGGCACAGATACGCAGTATTTT
v_gene: TRBV25-1; d_gene: TRBD1; abundance: few; j_gene: TRBJ1-1; CDR3aa: CASRDRANTEAFF; CDR3nt: TGTGCCAGCAGAGACAGGGCCAACACTGAAGCTTTCTTT
v_gene: TRBV29-1; d_gene: TRBD1; abundance: -; j_gene: TRBJ2-2; CDR3aa: CSVKYPGQETGELFF; CDR3nt: TGCAGCGTTAAATACCCGGGACAGGAAACCGGGGAGCTGTTTTTT
v_gene: TRBV6-1; d_gene: -; abundance: -; j_gene: TRBJ1-5; CDR3aa: CASLKEGARGQPQHF; CDR3nt: TGTGCCAGCCTGAAAGAAGGGGCGCGGGGACAGCCCCAGCATTTT
v_gene: TRBV5-6; d_gene: TRBD1; abundance: few; j_gene: TRBJ1-1; CDR3aa: CASYRGNTEAFF; CDR3nt: TGTGCCAGTTACAGGGGTAACACTGAAGCTTTCTTT
v_gene: TRBV7-9; d_gene: TRBD1; abundance: -; j_gene: TRBJ1-5; CDR3aa: CASSMGQVNQPQHF; CDR3nt: TGTGCCAGCAGCATGGGACAGGTCAATCAGCCCCAGCATTTT
v_gene: TRBV6-1; d_gene: -; abundance: -; j_gene: TRBJ1-3; CDR3aa: CASSERARGNTIYF; CDR3nt: TGTGCCAGCAGTGAAAGAGCGCGAGGAAACACCATATATTTT
v_gene: TRBV6-5; d_gene: -; abundance: -; j_gene: TRBJ1-4; CDR3aa: CASSSTLRTVAKLFF; CDR3nt: TGTGCCAGCAGTTCGACCTTGAGGACAGTCGCAAAACTGTTTTTT